There are many counts of the clone carrying this T cell receptor beta chain. The antigen is unknown. This sample stems from a study of blood T cells in healthy people across ages. Study outcomes and limitations: A greater number of naive CD4+ cells and higher diversity distinguished long-lived donors from aged donors.

Sample-barcoded 5' priming and a J-beta primer mix drove a second PCR of about 7 to 12 cycles. TCRdb redid the calling of the 5' RACE reads with MiXCR, one entry per CDR3 protein. The data show about 1,500,000 distinct CDR3 sequences, 35% to 45% seen once. The CDR3 loop spans 12 amino acids. The germline CDR1 and CDR2 sequences are ENHRY and SYGVKD. V was trimmed by 8 bases and J by 2 bases, leaving 9 bases between them. This sequence joins TRBV10-3 and TRBJ1-2, with D tentatively TRBD1 (5 bases). This receptor was identified in a woman aged 18-29 years in good health. The material sequenced was blood. CDR3: CAIQGSNYGYTF. The CDR3 nucleotides are TGTGCCATCCAGGGTTCAAACTATGGCTACACCTTC.